This TCR beta chain was observed in a study of blood T cells in healthy people across ages. PCR was performed a second time for 7 to 11 cycles using a sample-barcoded 5' primer and a J-beta primer mix. TCRdb re-analysed the 5' RACE reads in MiXCR, keeping a single row per CDR3 protein. Among around 1.7 million distinct CDR3 sequences listed, 28% were seen once. The CDR3 loop spans 14 amino acids. CDR1 is SQVTM and CDR2 is ANQGSEA in the germline V gene. The sequencing input was blood. This clonotype was obtained from a woman aged 25 to 39 in good health. The chain carries TRBV29-1 and TRBJ2-1; 7 bases match TRBD1. Matching the DNA end better, TRBJ2-7 makes the J call doubtful. CDR3 DNA: TGCAGCTCCAAAGGACAGGTTACCTACAATGAGCAGTACTTC. This gives the protein CSSKGQVTYNEQYF.